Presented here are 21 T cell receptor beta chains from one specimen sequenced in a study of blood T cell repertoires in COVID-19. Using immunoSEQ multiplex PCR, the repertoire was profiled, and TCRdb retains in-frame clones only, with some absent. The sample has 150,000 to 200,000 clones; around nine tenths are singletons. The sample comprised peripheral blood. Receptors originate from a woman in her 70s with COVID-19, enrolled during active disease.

DNA of the CDR3: TGTGCCTCAAACTGGGACAGTCTGAACGAGCAGTACTTC. This encodes CASNWDSLNEQYF. The chain has TRBV10-3 and TRBJ2-7; 7 positions agree with TRBD1. The CDR3 totals 13 residues. Germline V gene sequence: CDR1 ENHRY, CDR2 SYGVKD. V shed 11 bases, J shed 5 bases, and the junction held 12 bases outside the gene matches.

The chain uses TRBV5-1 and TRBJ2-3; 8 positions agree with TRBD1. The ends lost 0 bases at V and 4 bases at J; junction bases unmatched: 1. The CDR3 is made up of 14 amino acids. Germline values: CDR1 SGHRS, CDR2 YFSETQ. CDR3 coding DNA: TGCGCCAGCAGCTTGGGACAGGGGCCAGATACGCAGTATTTT. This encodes CASSLGQGPDTQYF.

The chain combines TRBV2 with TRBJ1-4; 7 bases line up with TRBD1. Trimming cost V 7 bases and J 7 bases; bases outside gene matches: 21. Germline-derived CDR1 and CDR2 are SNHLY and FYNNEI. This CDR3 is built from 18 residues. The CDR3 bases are TGTGCCAGCAATTCCCCCGAGGCCCACAGGGGTTCGGGTGAAAAACTGTTTTTT. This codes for CASNSPEAHRGSGEKLFF.

As DNA, the CDR3 is TGTGCCTGGAGTGGGGTAACAGGGAACTATGGCTACACCTTC. This gives the protein CAWSGVTGNYGYTF. V is TRBV30 and J is TRBJ1-2, with D tentatively TRBD1 (6 bases). V lost 1 base and J lost 2, with 11 bases in between. CDR1 is GTSNPN and CDR2 is SVGIG in the germline V gene (reference sequence). The CDR3 is 14 amino acids.

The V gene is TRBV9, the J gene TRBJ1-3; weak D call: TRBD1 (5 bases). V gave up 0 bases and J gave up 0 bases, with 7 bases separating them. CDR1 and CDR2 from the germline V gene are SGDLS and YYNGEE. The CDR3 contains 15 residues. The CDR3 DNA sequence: TGTGCCAGCAGCGTAGGACAGCTCTCTGGAAACACCATATATTTT. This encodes CASSVGQLSGNTIYF.

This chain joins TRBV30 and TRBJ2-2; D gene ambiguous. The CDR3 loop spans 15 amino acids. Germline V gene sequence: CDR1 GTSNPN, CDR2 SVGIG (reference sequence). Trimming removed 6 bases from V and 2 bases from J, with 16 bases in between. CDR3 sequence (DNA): TGTGCCTGCCACTGGAGTAGGAGCAACACCGGGGAGCTGTTTTTT. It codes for CACHWSRSNTGELFF.

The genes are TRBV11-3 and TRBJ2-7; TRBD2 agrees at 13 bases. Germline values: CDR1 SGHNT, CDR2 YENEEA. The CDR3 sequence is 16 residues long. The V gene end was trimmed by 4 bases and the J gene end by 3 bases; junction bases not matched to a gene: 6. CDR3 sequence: CASSSGLAGVVYEQYF. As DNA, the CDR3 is TGTGCCAGCAGCTCAGGACTAGCGGGAGTAGTCTACGAGCAGTACTTC.

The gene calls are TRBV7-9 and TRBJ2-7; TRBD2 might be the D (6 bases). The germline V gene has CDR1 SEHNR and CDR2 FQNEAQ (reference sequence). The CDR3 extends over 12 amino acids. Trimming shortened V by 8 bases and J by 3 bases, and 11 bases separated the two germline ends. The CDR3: CASGSGYYEQYF. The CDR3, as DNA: TGTGCCAGCGGTAGCGGTTACTACGAGCAGTACTTC.

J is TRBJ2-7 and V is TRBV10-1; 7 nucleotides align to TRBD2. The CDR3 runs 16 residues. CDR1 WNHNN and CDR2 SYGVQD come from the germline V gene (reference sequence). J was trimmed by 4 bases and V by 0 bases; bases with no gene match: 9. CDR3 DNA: TGCGCCAGCAGTGAGTCTGAGGGAGGGCCCCCATACGAGCAGTACTTC. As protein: CASSESEGGPPYEQYF.

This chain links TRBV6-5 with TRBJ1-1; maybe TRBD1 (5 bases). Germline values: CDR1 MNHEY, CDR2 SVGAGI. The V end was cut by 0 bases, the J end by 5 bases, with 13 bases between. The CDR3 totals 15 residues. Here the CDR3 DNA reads TGTGCCAGCAGTTACTCGGGGGACTTAGGTACTGAAGCTTTCTTT. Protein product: CASSYSGDLGTEAFF.

The DNA for the CDR3 is TGTGCCAGCAGCTTAGAGGGACTAGTAGAGACCCAGTACTTC. It codes for CASSLEGLVETQYF. The chain joins TRBV7-2 to TRBJ2-5; 8 positions match TRBD2. Germline trimming cut 1 base from V and 4 bases from J; bases unmatched to any gene: 2. Germline V gives CDR1 SGHTA, CDR2 FQGNSA. This CDR3 spans 14 amino acids.

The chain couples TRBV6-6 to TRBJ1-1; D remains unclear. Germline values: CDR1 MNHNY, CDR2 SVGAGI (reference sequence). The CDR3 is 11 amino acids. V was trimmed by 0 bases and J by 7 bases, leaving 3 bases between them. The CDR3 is CASSYSHEAFF. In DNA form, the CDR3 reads TGTGCCAGCAGTTACTCCCATGAAGCTTTCTTT.

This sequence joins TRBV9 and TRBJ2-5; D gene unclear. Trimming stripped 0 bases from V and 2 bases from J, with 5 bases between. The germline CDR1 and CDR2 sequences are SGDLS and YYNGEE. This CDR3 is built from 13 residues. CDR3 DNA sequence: TGTGCCAGCAGCGTAGAACAGCAAGAGACCCAGTACTTC. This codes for CASSVEQQETQYF.

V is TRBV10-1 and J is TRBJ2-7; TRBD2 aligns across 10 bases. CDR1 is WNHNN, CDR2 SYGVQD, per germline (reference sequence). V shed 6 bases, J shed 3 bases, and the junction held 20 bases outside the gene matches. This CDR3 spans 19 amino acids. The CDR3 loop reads CASRVDRPGEREGLYEQYF. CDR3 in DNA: TGCGCCAGCAGGGTCGATCGTCCGGGGGAGCGGGAGGGCCTCTACGAGCAGTACTTC.

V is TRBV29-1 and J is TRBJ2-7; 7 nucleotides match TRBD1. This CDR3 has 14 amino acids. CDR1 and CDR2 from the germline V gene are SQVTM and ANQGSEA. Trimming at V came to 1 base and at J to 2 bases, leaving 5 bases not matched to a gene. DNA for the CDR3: TGCAGCGTTGAAGGACAGGGCCTTCCCTACGAGCAGTACTTC. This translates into CSVEGQGLPYEQYF.

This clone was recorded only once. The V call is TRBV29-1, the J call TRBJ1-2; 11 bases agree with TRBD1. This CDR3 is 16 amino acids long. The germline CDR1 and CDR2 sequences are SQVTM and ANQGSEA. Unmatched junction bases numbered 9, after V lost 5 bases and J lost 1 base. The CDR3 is CSVTGTGGFGNYGYTF. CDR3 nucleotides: TGCAGCGTTACCGGGACAGGGGGTTTCGGTAACTATGGCTACACCTTC.

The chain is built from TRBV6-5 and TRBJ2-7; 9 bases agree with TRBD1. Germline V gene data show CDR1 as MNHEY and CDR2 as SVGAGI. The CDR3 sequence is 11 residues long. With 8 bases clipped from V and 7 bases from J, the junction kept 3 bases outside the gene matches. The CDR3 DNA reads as TGTGCCAGCCACAGGGGGCGAGAGCAGTACTTC. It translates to CASHRGREQYF.

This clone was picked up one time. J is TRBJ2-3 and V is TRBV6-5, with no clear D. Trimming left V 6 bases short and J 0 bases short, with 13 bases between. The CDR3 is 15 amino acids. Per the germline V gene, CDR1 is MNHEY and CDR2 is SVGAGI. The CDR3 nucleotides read TGTGCCAGCAGGTCGTGGAGCGACAGCACAGATACGCAGTATTTT. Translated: CASRSWSDSTDTQYF.

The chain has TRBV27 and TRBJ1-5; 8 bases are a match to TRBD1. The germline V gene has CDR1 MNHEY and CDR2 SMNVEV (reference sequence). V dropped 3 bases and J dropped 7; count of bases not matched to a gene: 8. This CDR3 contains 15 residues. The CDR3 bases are TGTGCCAGCAGTTTTCAGGGGGCGGGAGGGCAGCCCCAGCATTTT. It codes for CASSFQGAGGQPQHF.

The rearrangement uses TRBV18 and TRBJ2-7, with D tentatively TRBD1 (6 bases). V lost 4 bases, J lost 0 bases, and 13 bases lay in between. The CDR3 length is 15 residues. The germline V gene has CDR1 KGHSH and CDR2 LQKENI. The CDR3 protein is CASSRFTGNSYEQYF. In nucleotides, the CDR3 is TGTGCCAGCTCACGATTCACAGGGAACTCCTACGAGCAGTACTTC.

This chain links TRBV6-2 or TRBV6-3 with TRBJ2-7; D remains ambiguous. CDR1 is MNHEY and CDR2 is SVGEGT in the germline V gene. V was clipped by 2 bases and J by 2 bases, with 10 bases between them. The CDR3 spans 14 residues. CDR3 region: CASSYVSVTYEQYF. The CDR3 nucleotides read TGTGCCAGCAGTTACGTCTCAGTAACCTACGAGCAGTACTTC.